Listed here is a single T cell receptor beta chain. What it recognizes is unknown. This record comes from a study of cytomegalovirus exposure and HLA in healthy donors. Whole-study context: The same platform was used for the 100 to 150 validation repertoires and the roughly 600 first-cohort repertoires, a later analysis reported.

Generated by immunoSEQ multiplex PCR, the TCRdb table keeps only in-frame clones and is missing some. The sample contains some 170,000 clones, more than 75% of which appear only once. CDR1 is MDHEN and CDR2 is SYDVKM in the germline V gene. V lost 5 bases to trimming and J lost 6 bases; unmatched junction nucleotides: 2. The CDR3 sequence is 12 residues long. Study-wide points: CMV antigen specificity was confirmed in vitro for a few CMV-associated chains. Cytomegalovirus status was reportedly diagnosed by the classifier with high specificity and sensitivity. The authors enumerated under 200 TCR beta chains as linked to cytomegalovirus.

The rearrangement uses TRBV28 and TRBJ1-2; 8 bases map to TRBD1. The TCR comes from a man between 18 and 35 years old in good health and CMV-seropositive. Sequencing was performed on PBMCs. CDR3 amino acids: CASSQQGDGYTF. CDR3 DNA: TGTGCCAGCAGTCAACAGGGGGATGGCTACACCTTC.